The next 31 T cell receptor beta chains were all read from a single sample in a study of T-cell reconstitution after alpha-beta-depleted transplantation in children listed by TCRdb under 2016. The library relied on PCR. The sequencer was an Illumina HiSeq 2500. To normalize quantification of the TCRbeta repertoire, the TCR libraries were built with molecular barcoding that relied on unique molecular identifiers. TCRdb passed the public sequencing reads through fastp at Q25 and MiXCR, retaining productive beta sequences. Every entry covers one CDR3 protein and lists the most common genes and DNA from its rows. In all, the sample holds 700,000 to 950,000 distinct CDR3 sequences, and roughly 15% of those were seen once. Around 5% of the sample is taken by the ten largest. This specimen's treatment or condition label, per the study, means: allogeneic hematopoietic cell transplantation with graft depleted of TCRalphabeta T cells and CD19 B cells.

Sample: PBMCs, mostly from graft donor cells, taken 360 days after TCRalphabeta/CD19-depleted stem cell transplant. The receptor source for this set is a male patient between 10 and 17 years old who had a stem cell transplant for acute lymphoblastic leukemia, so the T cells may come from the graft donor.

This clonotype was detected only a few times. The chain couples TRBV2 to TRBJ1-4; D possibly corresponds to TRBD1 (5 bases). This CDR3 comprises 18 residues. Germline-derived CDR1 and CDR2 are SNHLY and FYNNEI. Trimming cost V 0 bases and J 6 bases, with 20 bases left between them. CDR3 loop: CASSEALGSHGGDEKLFF. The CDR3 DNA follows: TGTGCCAGCAGTGAAGCGCTCGGGTCACACGGAGGGGATGAAAAACTGTTTTTT.

CDR3 in amino acids: CASSQDLRGSYEQYF. In nucleotides, the CDR3 is TGTGCCAGCAGCCAAGATTTGCGGGGCTCCTACGAGCAGTACTTC. This chain links TRBV14 with TRBJ2-7, with D possibly matching TRBD2 (6 bases). V was clipped by 0 bases and J by 0 bases, with 9 bases between them. The CDR3 has 15 amino acids. The germline gives CDR1 SGHDN, CDR2 FVKESK.

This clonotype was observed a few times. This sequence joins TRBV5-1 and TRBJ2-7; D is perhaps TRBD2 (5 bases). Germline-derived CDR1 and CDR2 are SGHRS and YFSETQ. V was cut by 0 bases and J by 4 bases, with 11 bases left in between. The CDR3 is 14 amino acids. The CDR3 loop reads CASSLDRTEYEQYF. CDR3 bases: TGCGCCAGCAGCTTGGATAGGACTGAATACGAGCAGTACTTC.

This chain's CDR3 is CASSLLLDEQYF. For the CDR3, the DNA is TGCGCCAGCAGCTTGTTATTGGACGAGCAGTACTTC. V is TRBV5-1 and J is TRBJ2-7; D not resolved. The germline gives CDR1 SGHRS, CDR2 YFSETQ. This CDR3 contains 12 residues. Trimming took off 1 base at V and 5 bases at J, with 7 bases between the two ends.

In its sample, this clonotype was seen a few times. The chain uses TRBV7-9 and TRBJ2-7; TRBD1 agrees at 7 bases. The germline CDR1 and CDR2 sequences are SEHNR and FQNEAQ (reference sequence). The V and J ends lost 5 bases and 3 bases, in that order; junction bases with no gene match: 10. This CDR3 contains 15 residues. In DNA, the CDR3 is TGTGCCAGCAGCGGATCCGGGACAGCAATCTACGAGCAGTACTTC. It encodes CASSGSGTAIYEQYF.

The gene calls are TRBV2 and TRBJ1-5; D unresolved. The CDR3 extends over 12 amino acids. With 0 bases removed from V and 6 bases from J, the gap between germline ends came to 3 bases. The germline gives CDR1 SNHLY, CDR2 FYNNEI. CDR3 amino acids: CASSEARQPQHF. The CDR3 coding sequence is TGTGCCAGCAGTGAAGCGCGTCAGCCCCAGCATTTT.

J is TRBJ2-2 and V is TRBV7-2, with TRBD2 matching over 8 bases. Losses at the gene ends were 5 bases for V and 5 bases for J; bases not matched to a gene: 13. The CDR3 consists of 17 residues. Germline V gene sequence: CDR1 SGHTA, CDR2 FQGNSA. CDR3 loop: CASSPIAGQTGTGELFF. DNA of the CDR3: TGTGCCAGCAGCCCGATAGCGGGACAAACAGGAACCGGGGAGCTGTTTTTT. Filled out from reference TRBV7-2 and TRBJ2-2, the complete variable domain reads GAGVSQSPSNKVTEKGKDVELRCDPISGHTALYWYRQSLGQGLEFLIYFQGNSAPDKSGLPSDRFSAERTGGSVSTLTIQRTQQEDSAVYLCASSPIAGQTGTGELFFGEGSRLTVL.

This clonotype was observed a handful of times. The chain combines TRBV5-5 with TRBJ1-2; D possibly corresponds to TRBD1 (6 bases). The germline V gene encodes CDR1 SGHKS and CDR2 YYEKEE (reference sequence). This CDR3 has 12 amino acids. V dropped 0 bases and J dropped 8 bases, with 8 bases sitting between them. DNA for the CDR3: TGTGCCAGCAGCTTGGTCGGGGGCGGCTACACCTTC. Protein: CASSLVGGGYTF.

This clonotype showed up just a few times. CDR3 nucleotide sequence: TGTGCCAGCAGTTACTCGACGTATCGGCCCGGGGAGCTGTTTTTT. Translated, it gives CASSYSTYRPGELFF. The rearrangement uses TRBV6-5 and TRBJ2-2; D is unresolved. This CDR3 has 15 amino acids. Germline CDR1 MNHEY, CDR2 SVGAGI. The V end lost 0 bases, the J end lost 6 bases, and 11 bases lay between the germline ends.

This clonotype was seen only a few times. The CDR3 sequence is CASSQGTSGPLEQYF. The CDR3 DNA reads TGCGCCAGCAGCCAAGGGACTAGCGGCCCTCTCGAGCAGTACTTC. The chain combines TRBV4-1 with TRBJ2-7, with 10 nucleotides matching TRBD2. V was pared by 1 base and J by 6 bases, with 6 bases of the junction left unmatched. Germline V lookup: CDR1 MGHRA, CDR2 YSYEKL. The CDR3 spans 15 residues.

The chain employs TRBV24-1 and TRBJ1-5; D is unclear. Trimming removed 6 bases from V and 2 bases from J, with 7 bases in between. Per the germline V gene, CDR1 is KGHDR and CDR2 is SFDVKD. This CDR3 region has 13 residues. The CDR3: CATSSRRNQPQHF. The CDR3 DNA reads TGTGCCACCAGTAGCAGGCGCAATCAGCCCCAGCATTTT.

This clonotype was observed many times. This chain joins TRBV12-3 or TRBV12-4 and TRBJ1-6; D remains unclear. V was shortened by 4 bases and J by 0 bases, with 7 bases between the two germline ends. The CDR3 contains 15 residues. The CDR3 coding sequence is TGTGCCAGCAGTTCAGGAAGCTCCTATAATTCACCCCTCCACTTT. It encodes CASSSGSSYNSPLHF.

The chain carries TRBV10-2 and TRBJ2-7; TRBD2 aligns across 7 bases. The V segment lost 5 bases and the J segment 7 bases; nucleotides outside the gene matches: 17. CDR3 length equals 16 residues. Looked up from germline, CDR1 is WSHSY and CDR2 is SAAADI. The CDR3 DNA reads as TGCGCCAGCAGTCTTAACCTGGGGACTACCCGCCTGGAGCAGTACTTC. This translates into CASSLNLGTTRLEQYF.

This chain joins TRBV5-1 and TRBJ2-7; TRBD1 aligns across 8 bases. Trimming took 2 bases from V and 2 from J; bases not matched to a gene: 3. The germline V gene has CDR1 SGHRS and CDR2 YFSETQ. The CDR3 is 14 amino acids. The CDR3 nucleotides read TGCGCCAGCAGCTTTGTGGGACAGGCCTACGAGCAGTACTTC. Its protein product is CASSFVGQAYEQYF. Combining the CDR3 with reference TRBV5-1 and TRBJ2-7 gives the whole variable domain KAGVTQTPRYLIKTRGQQVTLSCSPISGHRSVSWYQQTPGQGLQFLFEYFSETQRNKGNFPGRFSGRQFSNSRSEMNVSTLELGDSALYLCASSFVGQAYEQYFGPGTRLTVT.

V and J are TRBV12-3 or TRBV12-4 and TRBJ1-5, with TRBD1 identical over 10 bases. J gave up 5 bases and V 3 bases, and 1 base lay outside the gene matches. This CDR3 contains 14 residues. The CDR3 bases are TGTGCCAGCAGTTTCGGGACAGGGGATCAGCCCCAGCATTTT. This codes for CASSFGTGDQPQHF.

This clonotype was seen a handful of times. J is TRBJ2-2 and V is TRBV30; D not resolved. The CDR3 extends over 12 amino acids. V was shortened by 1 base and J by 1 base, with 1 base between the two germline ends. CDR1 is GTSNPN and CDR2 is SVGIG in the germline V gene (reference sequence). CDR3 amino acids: CAWSENTGELFF. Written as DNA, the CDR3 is TGTGCCTGGAGTGAGAACACCGGGGAGCTGTTTTTT.

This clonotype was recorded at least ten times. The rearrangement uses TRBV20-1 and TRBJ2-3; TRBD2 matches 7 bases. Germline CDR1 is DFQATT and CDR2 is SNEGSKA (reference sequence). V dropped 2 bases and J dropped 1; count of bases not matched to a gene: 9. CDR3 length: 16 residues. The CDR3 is CSARRPSGGGTDTQYF. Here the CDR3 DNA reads TGCAGTGCTAGACGTCCTAGCGGAGGGGGCACAGATACGCAGTATTTT.

CDR3 sequence reads: CASSVEPSGVYNEQFF. CDR3 DNA: TGTGCCAGCAGCGTAGAGCCTAGCGGGGTCTACAATGAGCAGTTCTTC. The chain links TRBV9 to TRBJ2-1, with 9 bases identical to TRBD2. V trimming: 0 bases; J trimming: 3 bases; junction bases outside the gene matches: 4. This CDR3 spans 16 amino acids. The germline CDR1 and CDR2 sequences are SGDLS and YYNGEE.

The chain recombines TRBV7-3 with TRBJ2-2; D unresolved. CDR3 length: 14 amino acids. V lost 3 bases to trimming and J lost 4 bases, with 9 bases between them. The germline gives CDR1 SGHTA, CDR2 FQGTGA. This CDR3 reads CASSLGAATGELFF. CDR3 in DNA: TGTGCCAGCAGCTTGGGCGCGGCCACCGGGGAGCTGTTTTTT.

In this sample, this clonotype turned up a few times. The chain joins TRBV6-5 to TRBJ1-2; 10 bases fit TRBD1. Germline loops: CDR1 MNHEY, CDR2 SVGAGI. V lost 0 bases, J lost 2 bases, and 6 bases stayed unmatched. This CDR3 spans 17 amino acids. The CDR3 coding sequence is TGTGCCAGCAGTTACTCCCCGACAGGGGGCATAAACTATGGCTACACCTTC. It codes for CASSYSPTGGINYGYTF.

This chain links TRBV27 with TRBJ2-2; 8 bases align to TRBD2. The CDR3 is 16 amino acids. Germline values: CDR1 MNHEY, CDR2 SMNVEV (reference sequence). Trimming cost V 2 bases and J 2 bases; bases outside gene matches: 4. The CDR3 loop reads CASSLRLAQNTGELFF. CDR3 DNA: TGTGCCAGCAGTTTAAGACTAGCGCAAAACACCGGGGAGCTGTTTTTT.

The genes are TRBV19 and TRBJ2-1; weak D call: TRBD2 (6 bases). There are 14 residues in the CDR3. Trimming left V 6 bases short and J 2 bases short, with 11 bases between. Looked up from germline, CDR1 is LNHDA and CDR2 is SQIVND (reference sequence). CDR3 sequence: CASRGGETYNEQFF. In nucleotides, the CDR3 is TGTGCCAGTAGGGGCGGGGAAACCTACAATGAGCAGTTCTTC.

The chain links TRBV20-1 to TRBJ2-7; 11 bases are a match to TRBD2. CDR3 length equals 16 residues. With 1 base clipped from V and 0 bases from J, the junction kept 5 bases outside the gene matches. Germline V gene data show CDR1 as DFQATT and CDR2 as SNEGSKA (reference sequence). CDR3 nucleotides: TGCAGTGCTAGAGGCGTTAGCGGGAGGGTCTCCTACGAGCAGTACTTC. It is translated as CSARGVSGRVSYEQYF.

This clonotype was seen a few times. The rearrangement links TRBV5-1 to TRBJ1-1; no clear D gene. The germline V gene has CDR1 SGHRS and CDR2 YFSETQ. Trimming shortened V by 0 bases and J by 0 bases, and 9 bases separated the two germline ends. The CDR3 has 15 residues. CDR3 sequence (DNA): TGCGCCAGCAGCTTGGGGGCCCACATGAACACTGAAGCTTTCTTT. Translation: CASSLGAHMNTEAFF.

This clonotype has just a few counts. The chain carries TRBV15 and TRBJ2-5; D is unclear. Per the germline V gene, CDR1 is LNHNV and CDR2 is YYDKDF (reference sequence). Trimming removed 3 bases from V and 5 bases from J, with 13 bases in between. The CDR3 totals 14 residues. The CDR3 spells CATSRDGSVETQYF. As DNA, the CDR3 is TGTGCCACCAGCAGGGACGGATCCGTGGAGACCCAGTACTTC.

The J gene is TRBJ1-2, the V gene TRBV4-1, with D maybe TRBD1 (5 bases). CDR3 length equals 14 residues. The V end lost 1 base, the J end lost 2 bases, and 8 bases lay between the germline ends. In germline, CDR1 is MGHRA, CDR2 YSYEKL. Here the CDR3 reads CASSQVGENYGYTF. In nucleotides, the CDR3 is TGCGCCAGCAGCCAAGTGGGGGAGAACTATGGCTACACCTTC.

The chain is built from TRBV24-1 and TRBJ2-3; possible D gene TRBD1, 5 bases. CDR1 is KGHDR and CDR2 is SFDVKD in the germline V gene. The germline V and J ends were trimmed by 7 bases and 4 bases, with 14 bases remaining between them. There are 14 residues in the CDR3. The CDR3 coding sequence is TGTGCCACCAGCGCAGGGTTGGGCCCAGATACGCAGTATTTT. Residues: CATSAGLGPDTQYF.

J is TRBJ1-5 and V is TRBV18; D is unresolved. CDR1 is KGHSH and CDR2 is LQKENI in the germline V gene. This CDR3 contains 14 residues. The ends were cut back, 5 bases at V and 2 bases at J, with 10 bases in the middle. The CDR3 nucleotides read TGTGCCAGCTCAAAGGACGGTGGCAATCAGCCCCAGCATTTT. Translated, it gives CASSKDGGNQPQHF.

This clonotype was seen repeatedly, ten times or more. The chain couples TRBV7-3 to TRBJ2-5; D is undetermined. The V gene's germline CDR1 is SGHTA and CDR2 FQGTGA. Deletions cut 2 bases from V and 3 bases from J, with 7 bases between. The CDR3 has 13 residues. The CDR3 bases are TGTGCCAGCAGCTTACGAGGCAAAGAGACCCAGTACTTC. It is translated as CASSLRGKETQYF.

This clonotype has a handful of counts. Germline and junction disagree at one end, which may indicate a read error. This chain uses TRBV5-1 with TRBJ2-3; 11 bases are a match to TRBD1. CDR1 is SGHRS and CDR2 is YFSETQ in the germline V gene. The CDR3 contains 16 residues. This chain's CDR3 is CASTLGRTGGGDTQYF. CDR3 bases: TGCGCCAGCACCTTGGGACGGACAGGGGGCGGTGATACGCAGTATTTT.

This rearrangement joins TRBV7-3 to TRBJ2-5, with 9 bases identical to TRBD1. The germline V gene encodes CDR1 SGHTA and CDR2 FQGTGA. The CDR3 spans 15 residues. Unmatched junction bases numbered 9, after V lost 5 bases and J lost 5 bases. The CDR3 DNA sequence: TGTGCCAGCAGCCGCCGGACAGGGGTCGTGGAGACCCAGTACTTC. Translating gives CASSRRTGVVETQYF.